A selection of T cell receptor beta chains follows, all from one sample in a study of cytomegalovirus exposure and HLA in healthy donors. The table came from immunoSEQ multiplex PCR; TCRdb's copy has only in-frame clones and leaves some out. The table includes 85,000 to 120,000 clones, about 76% detected once. The sequencing input was PBMCs. The receptors derive from a woman aged 45-65 years in good health and CMV-seropositive. Both conserved end residues are part of each CDR3. The D gene is left open where the match is weak. Clone size is shown for a subset of rows, as once, few, many or a class of expanded clone.

once	.	TRBV15	TRBJ1-3	TGTGCCACCAGCGTCGGAGGGCAGCGCTCTGGAAACACCATATATTTT	CATSVGGQRSGNTIYF
.	TRBD1	TRBV28	TRBJ2-5	TGTGCCAGCAGTTTATTAGGGGGCAGGGAGACCCAGTACTTC	CASSLLGGRETQYF
.	TRBD1	TRBV5-1	TRBJ2-2	TGCGCCAGCAGCTTGAGACAGGGTCGAGGCACCGGGGAGCTGTTTTTT	CASSLRQGRGTGELFF
.	.	TRBV18	TRBJ2-1	TGTGCCAGCTCACCAACTGACTGGGAGCAGTTCTTC	CASSPTDWEQFF
.	TRBD2	TRBV19	TRBJ2-3	TGTGCCAGTACCCTGGGACTAGCCGGGAGCACAGATACGCAGTATTTT	CASTLGLAGSTDTQYF
.	.	TRBV5-1	TRBJ2-3	TGCGCCAGCAGCGGAGGTGGTCCCATAGATACGCAGTATTTT	CASSGGGPIDTQYF
.	TRBD2	TRBV7-7	TRBJ2-1	TGTGCTAGCAGCTTAGCAACGGGGGGAGGCAATGAGCAGTTCTTC	CASSLATGGGNEQFF
few	.	TRBV7-7	TRBJ2-2	TGTGCCAGCAGCTTCGAGGGCCCAAACACCGGGGAGCTGTTTTTT	CASSFEGPNTGELFF
medium-sized	.	TRBV4-3	TRBJ1-2	TGCGCCAGCAGCCAAGAAACGGGTTTAGGTGGCTACACCTTC	CASSQETGLGGYTF
few	TRBD1	TRBV5-4	TRBJ1-1	TGTGCCAGCAGCCCGGGACAGGGGGCCTTACTTGAAGCTTTCTTT	CASSPGQGALLEAFF
.	TRBD1	TRBV5-1	TRBJ2-2	TGCGCCAGCAGCTTGGACAGGGGGACCGGGGAGCTGTTTTTT	CASSLDRGTGELFF
.	.	TRBV27	TRBJ1-1	TGTGCCAGCAACTTCGCGGACAGACCTATGAACACTGAAGCTTTCTTT	CASNFADRPMNTEAFF
.	.	TRBV19	TRBJ1-1	TGTGCCAGTAGTGTCATGGTGCGGACTGAAGCTTTCTTT	CASSVMVRTEAFF
few	.	TRBV6-6	TRBJ2-3	TGTGCCAGCAGTTATAACTCCGAGGCAGATACGCAGTATTTT	CASSYNSEADTQYF
once	TRBD1	TRBV5-1	TRBJ1-6	TGCGCCAGCAGCAGAGGGGGCCGGGATTCACCCCTCCACTTT	CASSRGGRDSPLHF
.	TRBD2	TRBV25-1	TRBJ2-1	TGTGCCAGCAGTGAATTGACTAGCGGGGGTTATTGGTTCTTC	CASSELTSGGYWFF
.	TRBD1	TRBV9	TRBJ1-3	TGTGCCAGCAGCGTAGACAGGGGGCTCTCTGGAAACACCATATATTTT	CASSVDRGLSGNTIYF
once	TRBD2	TRBV5-4	TRBJ2-5	TGTGCCAGCAGCCCGGGGGGGCTGGGTAACCAAGAGACCCAGTACTTC	CASSPGGLGNQETQYF
once	.	TRBV5-1	TRBJ2-3	TGCGCCAGCAGCTTGGCCGGGAGCACAGATACGCAGTATTTT	CASSLAGSTDTQYF
few	.	TRBV13	TRBJ2-7	TGTGCCAGCAGGGGCAGGGCCAGGGAGCAGTACTTC	CASRGRAREQYF
.	.	TRBV27	TRBJ1-2	TGTGCCAGCAGTTTATCGAGGGTTAGCTATGGCTACACCTTC	CASSLSRVSYGYTF
few	TRBD1	TRBV5-1	TRBJ1-1	TGCGCCAGCAGCCCGGGACAGATGAACACTGAAGCTTTCTTT	CASSPGQMNTEAFF
.	TRBD2	TRBV5-1	TRBJ2-3	TGCGCCAGCAGCTTGGGTAGCGGGGGGGTCGCAGATACGCAGTATTTT	CASSLGSGGVADTQYF
.	TRBD1	TRBV5-1	TRBJ2-7	TGCGCCAGCAGCCCGCTCCGGGGACAGGGCTCCGGTGGGCAGTACTTC	CASSPLRGQGSGGQYF
.	.	TRBV7-6	TRBJ1-3	TGTGCCAGCAGCCGAAGCGGAAACACCATATATTTT	CASSRSGNTIYF
.	.	TRBV19	TRBJ1-1	TGTGCCAGTAGTAAGGCGCTCAGGGACACTGAAGCTTTCTTT	CASSKALRDTEAFF
.	.	TRBV7-2	TRBJ1-1	TGTGCCAGCAGCTTGACAGCCATGAACACTGAAGCTTTCTTT	CASSLTAMNTEAFF
medium-sized	.	TRBV6-5	TRBJ2-7	TGTGCCAGCAAATCAGGGCCTCCCTACGAGCAGTACTTC	CASKSGPPYEQYF
.	TRBD2	TRBV4-1	TRBJ2-3	TGCGCCAGCAGCCGGCTAGCGGTCACAGATACGCAGTATTTT	CASSRLAVTDTQYF
.	.	TRBV28	TRBJ2-7	TGTGCCGGGAGTACATCATCCTACGAGCAGTACTTC	CAGSTSSYEQYF
.	TRBD2	TRBV27	TRBJ2-2	TGTGCCAGCAGTTTATCAGGGTGGGGAGGGACCGGGGAGCTGTTTTTT	CASSLSGWGGTGELFF
.	TRBD1	TRBV2	TRBJ2-4	TGTGCCAGCAGTGAACACCGGGACAGCATTCAGTACTTC	CASSEHRDSIQYF
.	TRBD1	TRBV27	TRBJ1-2	TGTGCCAGCAGTAAGGCAGGGGGCGGAGGCTACACCTTC	CASSKAGGGGYTF
.	.	TRBV5-1	TRBJ1-1	TGCGCCAGCAGCAAGGACGGGGTCGTGAACACTGAAGCTTTCTTT	CASSKDGVVNTEAFF
.	TRBD2	TRBV5-1	TRBJ2-2	TGCGCCAGCAGCTTGATCCCAGGGAGGGCCGGGGAGCTGTTTTTT	CASSLIPGRAGELFF
once	.	TRBV29-1	TRBJ2-5	TGCAGCGTTGATGGTATCAGGGTGACACTGAAAGAGACCCAGTACTTC	CSVDGIRVTLKETQYF
.	TRBD1	TRBV10-1	TRBJ1-5	TGCGCCAGCAGTGAACCGGACAGGCGAAATCAGCCCCAGCATTTT	CASSEPDRRNQPQHF
once	.	TRBV6-5	TRBJ2-3	TGTGCCAGCCGGAGGAGCGGTCTAGATACGCAGTATTTT	CASRRSGLDTQYF
.	TRBD1	TRBV11-3	TRBJ2-1	TGTGCCAGCAGCTACAGGGGAAGCTCCTACAATGAGCAGTTCTTC	CASSYRGSSYNEQFF
.	.	TRBV30	TRBJ1-4	TGTGCCTGGAGTGTAGGAGCCGGGGGACGGCTTGAAAAACTGTTTTTT	CAWSVGAGGRLEKLFF
.	TRBD1	TRBV30	TRBJ1-6	TGTGCCTGGAGCCCGGGACAGGGGATCTATAATTCACCCCTCCACTTT	CAWSPGQGIYNSPLHF
.	TRBD1	TRBV4-1	TRBJ1-2	TGCGCCAGCAGCCAGCTTACGGACAGGGTGGGGAACTATGGCTACACCTTC	CASSQLTDRVGNYGYTF
.	.	TRBV28	TRBJ1-2	TGTGCCAGCAGCCCGTCGATCGGGGGGGACGGCTACACCTTC	CASSPSIGGDGYTF
.	.	TRBV6-5	TRBJ1-1	TGTGCCAGCAGTTGGGTTGCGGGGGGGGCCGCAGCTTTCTTT	CASSWVAGGAAAFF
few	.	TRBV10-2	TRBJ2-2	TGCGCCAGCAGGGACGGGAAGGGGGAGCTGTTTTTT	CASRDGKGELFF
.	TRBD1	TRBV27	TRBJ2-3	TGTGCCAGCAGTATGGACAGGGTGACAGATACGCAGTATTTT	CASSMDRVTDTQYF
few	.	TRBV19	TRBJ1-1	TGTGCCAGTAGTATAGTACTCTTGAACACTGAAGCTTTCTTT	CASSIVLLNTEAFF
.	.	TRBV30	TRBJ1-6	TGTGCCTGGAGCGCTCCAGGGCCCGTTTCTTCACCCCTCCACTTT	CAWSAPGPVSSPLHF
.	.	TRBV28	TRBJ1-1	TGTGCCAGCAGTTATAAATTAGGCAGGATGAACACTGAAGCTTTCTTT	CASSYKLGRMNTEAFF
.	.	TRBV7-2	TRBJ1-4	TGTGCCAGCAGCTTAGCGGGCATTTTTGCAACTAATGAAAAACTGTTTTTT	CASSLAGIFATNEKLFF
.	.	TRBV2	TRBJ1-2	TGTGCCAGCACCCCGACACCTAACTATGGCTACACCTTC	CASTPTPNYGYTF